The 10 T cell receptor beta chains below come from one sample, sequenced in a study of OX40 agonist ivuxolimab in advanced cancers. The method was immunoSEQ multiplex PCR; TCRdb's version includes in-frame clones alone and lacks a portion of them. Of 100,000 or so clones listed, roughly nine tenths were seen once; the top ten hold approximately 5.7%. Sequencing used CD4+ or CD8+ T cells sorted from blood, obtained in a trial of the OX40 agonist ivuxolimab. The receptors shown here come from an adult with an advanced solid tumor such as melanoma, head and neck, liver or kidney cancer.

The J gene is TRBJ2-7, the V gene TRBV19, with 7 bases identical to TRBD1. The CDR3 runs to 15 residues. The V and J ends lost 5 bases and 6 bases, in that order; junction bases with no gene match: 13. CDR1 is LNHDA and CDR2 is SQIVND in the germline V gene (reference sequence). The CDR3 coding sequence is TGTGCCAGTAGTCATACGTGGGGACAGCACTTCGAGCAGTACTTC. As protein: CASSHTWGQHFEQYF.

This chain links TRBV19 with TRBJ2-3; D unclear. The CDR3 loop spans 15 amino acids. Trimming removed 1 base at V and 4 bases at J, with 12 bases between. Germline V gene sequence: CDR1 LNHDA, CDR2 SQIVND (reference sequence). CDR3 sequence (DNA): TGTGCCAGTAGTATAGGCGCGGCAGGCGCAGATACGCAGTATTTT. Translating it yields CASSIGAAGADTQYF. The entire variable domain, with the rest obtained from reference TRBV19 and TRBJ2-3, is as follows: DGGITQSPKYLFRKEGQNVTLSCEQNLNHDAMYWYRQDPGQGLRLIYYSQIVNDFQKGDIAEGYSVSREKKESFPLTVTSAQKNPTAFYLCASSIGAAGADTQYFGPGTRLTVL.

The rearrangement joins TRBV16 to TRBJ2-3; D may be TRBD1 or TRBD2 (5 bases each). This CDR3 comprises 17 residues. CDR1 and CDR2 from the germline V gene are KGHSY and FQNENV. The germline V and J ends were trimmed by 4 bases and 5 bases, with 22 bases remaining between them. The DNA for the CDR3 is TGTGCCAGCAGCCCCACAAAAGCCTGGGGGAGTGGAGATACGCAGTATTTT. Translated, it gives CASSPTKAWGSGDTQYF.

This clone is a singleton in its sample. The J gene is TRBJ2-1, the V gene TRBV29-1; D might be TRBD1 (6 bases). Germline V gene sequence: CDR1 SQVTM, CDR2 ANQGSEA. V was trimmed by 4 bases and J by 3 bases, leaving 19 bases between them. The CDR3 has 16 amino acids. CDR3 region: CSVGEWGQRGYNEQFF. Written as DNA, the CDR3 is TGCAGCGTTGGGGAATGGGGACAAAGGGGCTACAATGAGCAGTTCTTC.

The V and J genes are TRBV7-9 and TRBJ1-4, with 10 nucleotides matching TRBD1. J was trimmed by 6 bases and V by 5 bases; bases with no gene match: 3. Germline lookup yields CDR1 SEHNR and CDR2 FQNEAQ (reference sequence). There are 14 residues in the CDR3. The CDR3 spells CASSIGTGDEKLFF. CDR3 in DNA: TGTGCCAGCAGCATCGGGACAGGGGATGAAAAACTGTTTTTT.

The J gene is TRBJ2-7, the V gene TRBV29-1, with TRBD2 matching over 8 bases. The length of the CDR3 is 14 residues. CDR1 is SQVTM, CDR2 ANQGSEA, per germline. The trim removed 7 bases at V and 2 bases at J, leaving 10 bases unmatched. DNA for the CDR3: TGCAGCGCCGGGAGGGCAAAATCAACCTACGAGCAGTACTTC. Protein sequence: CSAGRAKSTYEQYF.

The chain recombines TRBV10-3 with TRBJ2-2, with D hard to call. V was pared by 2 bases and J by 6 bases, with 7 bases between. The CDR3 loop spans 13 amino acids. Germline CDR1 is ENHRY and CDR2 is SYGVKD. The CDR3 bases are TGTGCCATCAGTGAGGAGGACGCCGGGGAGCTGTTTTTT. Its protein is CAISEEDAGELFF.

V and J are TRBV9 and TRBJ2-3, with 10 bases identical to TRBD2. This CDR3 is built from 15 residues. V lost 3 bases to trimming and J lost 0 bases; unmatched junction nucleotides: 1. Per germline, CDR1 SGDLS and CDR2 YYNGEE. The CDR3 coding sequence is TGTGCCAGCAGCGCGACTAGCGGGAGCACAGATACGCAGTATTTT. Translation gives CASSATSGSTDTQYF.

The gene calls are TRBV4-1 and TRBJ1-1, with D uncertain. V lost 1 base and J lost 5, with 8 bases in between. The CDR3 is made up of 13 amino acids. The germline gives CDR1 MGHRA, CDR2 YSYEKL. CDR3 amino acids: CASSQGAGTEAFF. CDR3 nucleotide sequence: TGCGCCAGCAGCCAAGGCGCTGGGACTGAAGCTTTCTTT.

This clone was observed a handful of times. V is TRBV27 and J is TRBJ2-1, with 8 positions matching TRBD2. Unmatched junction bases numbered 11, after V lost 1 base and J lost 9 bases. Germline values: CDR1 MNHEY, CDR2 SMNVEV (reference sequence). The CDR3 has 16 residues. Here the CDR3 DNA reads TGTGCCAGCAGTTTATTCGGCGGGGGGATTATCAGTGAGCAGTTCTTC. Amino acid sequence: CASSLFGGGIISEQFF.